The 12 T cell receptor beta chains below were found in one sample sequenced in a study of shared clonotypes between healthy human individuals. The protocol was immunoSEQ multiplex PCR, while the TCRdb copy is restricted to in-frame clones and leaves out a portion. This table has fewer than 1.6 million clones, less than 99% appearing once. The sample consisted of naive CD4+ T cells sorted from blood. Subset meaning: CD45RA+ positively selected. These receptors came from a man younger than 40 in good health.

This chain links TRBV5-1 with TRBJ2-1; no definite D call. The CDR3 spans 15 residues. V dropped 1 base and J dropped 2 bases, with 10 bases sitting between them. CDR1 and CDR2 from the germline V gene are SGHRS and YFSETQ. CDR3 nucleotides: TGCGCCAGCAGCTTGCTAGGGAACACCTACAATGAGCAGTTCTTC. Its protein is CASSLLGNTYNEQFF.

The chain carries TRBV2 and TRBJ2-1, with 13 bases identical to TRBD2. V was pared by 1 base and J by 7 bases, with 7 bases of the junction left unmatched. The CDR3 runs to 17 residues. Germline V gene data show CDR1 as SNHLY and CDR2 as FYNNEI. The CDR3 DNA sequence: TGTGCCAGCAGTGAAGTAGTCGGACTAGCGGGAGTAAATGAGCAGTTCTTC. As protein: CASSEVVGLAGVNEQFF.

Concerning this clone: Other nucleotide sequences in the sample specify the same CDR3. V gene TRBV29-1 combines with J gene TRBJ2-2; 7 bases are a match to TRBD1. The CDR3 has 14 residues. Trimming cost V 6 bases and J 2 bases; bases outside gene matches: 6. The germline V gene encodes CDR1 SQVTM and CDR2 ANQGSEA. The CDR3 sequence: CSVRTGGNTGELFF. CDR3 nucleotides: TGCAGCGTGAGGACAGGAGGAAACACCGGGGAGCTGTTTTTT.

The chain has TRBV7-8 and TRBJ1-5; 7 bases align to TRBD1. The CDR3 contains 14 residues. V was clipped by 0 bases and J by 7 bases; unmatched bases: 3. The germline gives CDR1 SGHVS, CDR2 FQNEAQ. The CDR3 here is CASSLAGGMQPQHF. Written as DNA, the CDR3 is TGTGCCAGCAGCTTAGCAGGGGGCATGCAGCCCCAGCATTTT.

This chain uses TRBV27 with TRBJ1-2; D is perhaps TRBD1 (5 bases). Trimming cost V 3 bases and J 0 bases, with 14 bases left between them. Germline V CDR1 and CDR2: MNHEY, SMNVEV (reference sequence). CDR3 size: 16 residues. CDR3 DNA sequence: TGTGCCAGCAGTTTGGTAGGGCGACAGTCTAACTATGGCTACACCTTC. Translating it yields CASSLVGRQSNYGYTF.

This rearrangement joins TRBV7-8 to TRBJ2-1, with a weak D call TRBD1 (6 bases). This CDR3 spans 16 amino acids. The germline gives CDR1 SGHVS, CDR2 FQNEAQ. The germline V and J ends were trimmed by 1 base and 0 bases, with 10 bases remaining between them. The CDR3 sequence is CASSLVRTASYNEQFF. CDR3 bases: TGTGCCAGCAGCTTAGTCCGGACAGCCTCCTACAATGAGCAGTTCTTC.

The chain has TRBV18 and TRBJ2-7, with 8 positions matching TRBD1. J was trimmed by 7 bases and V by 1 base; bases with no gene match: 6. This CDR3 is built from 14 residues. Germline CDR1 and CDR2: KGHSH and LQKENI. The DNA for the CDR3 is TGTGCCAGCTCACCACTGGGACAGGCGCAGGAGCAGTACTTC. This translates into CASSPLGQAQEQYF.

Of note for this clone: At one end the junction does not follow the germline gene, possibly because of a read error. This chain joins TRBV4-1 and TRBJ2-1; possibly TRBD1 for D (6 bases). Germline CDR1 is MGHRA and CDR2 is YSYEKL. This CDR3 contains 13 residues. CDR3 sequence (DNA): TGCGCCAGCAGCCAAGAGGGATCTGACAGGCCCCTCTTC. It yields the protein CASSQEGSDRPLF.

CDR3 coding DNA: TGTGCCAGCAGCCTTGGGTGGGAGGACGGCTACAATGAGCAGTTCTTC. Its protein is CASSLGWEDGYNEQFF. This chain links TRBV7-9 with TRBJ2-1, with D perhaps TRBD2 (6 bases). V was shortened by 5 bases and J by 3 bases, with 17 bases between the two germline ends. CDR1 is SEHNR and CDR2 is FQNEAQ in the germline V gene (reference sequence). The CDR3 is made up of 16 amino acids.

Worth noting for this clone: Different DNA sequences within this sample yield the same CDR3. The chain joins TRBV5-1 to TRBJ2-7; 7 bases match TRBD1. Trimming took 4 bases from V and 0 from J; bases not matched to a gene: 7. CDR3 length equals 15 residues. Germline lookup yields CDR1 SGHRS and CDR2 YFSETQ. The CDR3 DNA is TGCGCCAGCAGCCCCGGGACAGTCGGCTCCTACGAGCAGTACTTC. Translating it yields CASSPGTVGSYEQYF.

The J gene is TRBJ2-1, the V gene TRBV4-2, with D hard to call. Germline V CDR1 and CDR2: LGHNA, YNFKEQ. V lost 0 bases to trimming and J lost 8 bases, with 11 bases between them. CDR3 length: 14 amino acids. CDR3 sequence reads: CASSQEPFSYEQFF. The CDR3 coding sequence is TGTGCCAGCAGCCAAGAGCCCTTTTCATATGAGCAGTTCTTC.

This clone was picked up one time. The V gene is TRBV21-1, the J gene TRBJ2-6; the table gives TRBD2 as D, unverified against the DNA. TRBV21-1 is annotated as a pseudogene. The CDR3 is 19 residues long. The CDR3 loop is CASSKEGGTLESGANVLTF. Here the CDR3 DNA reads TGTGCCAGCAGCAAAGAGGGGGGGACCCTGGAGTCTGGGGCCAACGTCCTGACTTTC.